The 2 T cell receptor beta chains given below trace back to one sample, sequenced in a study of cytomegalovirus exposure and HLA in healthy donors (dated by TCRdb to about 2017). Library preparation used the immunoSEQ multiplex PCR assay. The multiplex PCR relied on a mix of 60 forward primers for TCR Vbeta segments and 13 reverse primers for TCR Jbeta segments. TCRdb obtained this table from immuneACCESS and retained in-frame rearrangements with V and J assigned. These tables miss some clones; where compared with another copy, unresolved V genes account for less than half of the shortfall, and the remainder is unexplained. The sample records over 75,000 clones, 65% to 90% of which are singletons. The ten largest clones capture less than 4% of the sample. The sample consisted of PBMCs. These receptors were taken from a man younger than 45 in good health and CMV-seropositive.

The CDR3 DNA reads TGTGCCAGCTCACCCTCTAACCGCTACGAGCAGTACTTC. Translated: CASSPSNRYEQYF. The V call is TRBV18, the J call TRBJ2-5; D gene uncertain. Gene TRBJ2-7 matches the end of the DNA better, so the J call may be wrong. The CDR3 contains 13 residues. Germline V lookup: CDR1 KGHSH, CDR2 LQKENI.

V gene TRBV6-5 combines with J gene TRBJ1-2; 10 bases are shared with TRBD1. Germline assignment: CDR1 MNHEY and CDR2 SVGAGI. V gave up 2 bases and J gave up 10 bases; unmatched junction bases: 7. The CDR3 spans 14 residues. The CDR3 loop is CASSYREGQGIYTF. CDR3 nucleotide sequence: TGTGCCAGCAGTTACCGGGAGGGACAGGGGATCTACACCTTC.